This T cell receptor (beta chain) was profiled in a study of shared clonotypes between healthy human individuals. This CDR3 contains 17 residues. Germline CDR1 and CDR2: SGHAT and FQNNGV. J lost 3 bases, V lost 5 bases, and 11 bases had no gene match. With respect to this clone: What it binds is unknown.

Whole-study findings and limits: Generally, naive subsets (rather than memory subsets) showed larger estimated richness.

Sequenced by immunoSEQ multiplex PCR; TCRdb stores in-frame clones only, minus some. Here the sample spans roughly 1 million clones, about 75% being singletons. Sequencing was performed on memory CD4+ T cells sorted from blood. Subset in this sample: CD45RA-negative fraction. The chain employs TRBV11-2 and TRBJ2-3; 10 bases agree with TRBD2. The receptor's source is a man younger than 35 in good health. This CDR3 is CASSRGTSALFTDTQYF. DNA of the CDR3: TGTGCCAGCAGCAGGGGGACTAGCGCCCTATTTACAGATACGCAGTATTTT.